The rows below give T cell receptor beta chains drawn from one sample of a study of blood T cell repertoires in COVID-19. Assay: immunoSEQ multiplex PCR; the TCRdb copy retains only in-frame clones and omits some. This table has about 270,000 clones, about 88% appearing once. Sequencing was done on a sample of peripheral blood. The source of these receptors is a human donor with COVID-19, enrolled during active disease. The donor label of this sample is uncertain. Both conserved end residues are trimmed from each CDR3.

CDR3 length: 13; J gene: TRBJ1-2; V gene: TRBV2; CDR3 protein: ASSEARVRMDGYT
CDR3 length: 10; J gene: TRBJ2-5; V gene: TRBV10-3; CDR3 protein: AISEIGETQY
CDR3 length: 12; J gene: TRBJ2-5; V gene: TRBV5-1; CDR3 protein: ASSYTGNQETQY
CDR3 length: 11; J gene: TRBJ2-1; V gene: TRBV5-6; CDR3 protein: ASSFDRGDEQF
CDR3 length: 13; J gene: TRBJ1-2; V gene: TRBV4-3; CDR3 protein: ASSPKGRASGGYT
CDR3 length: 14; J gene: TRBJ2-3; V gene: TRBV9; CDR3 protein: ASSVARGSVTDTQY
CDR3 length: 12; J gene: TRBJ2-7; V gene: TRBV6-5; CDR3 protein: ASRTLAGDYEQY
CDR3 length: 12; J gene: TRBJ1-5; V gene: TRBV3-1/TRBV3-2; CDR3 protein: ASSQGSGNQPQH
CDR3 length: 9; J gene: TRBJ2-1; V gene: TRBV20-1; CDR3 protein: SASSSTGRF
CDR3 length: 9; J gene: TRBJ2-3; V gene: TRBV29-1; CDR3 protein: SVSSGDTQY
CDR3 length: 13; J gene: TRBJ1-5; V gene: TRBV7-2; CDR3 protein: ASSPGAGQEPSQH
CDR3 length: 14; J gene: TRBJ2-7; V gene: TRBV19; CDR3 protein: ASSMDGTGGRYEQY
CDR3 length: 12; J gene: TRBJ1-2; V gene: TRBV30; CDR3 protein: AWSVDRGNYGYT
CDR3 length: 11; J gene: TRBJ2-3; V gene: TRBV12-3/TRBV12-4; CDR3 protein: ATTRRGTDTQY
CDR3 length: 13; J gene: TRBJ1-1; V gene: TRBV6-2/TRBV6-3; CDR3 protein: ASSDLTGLGTEAF
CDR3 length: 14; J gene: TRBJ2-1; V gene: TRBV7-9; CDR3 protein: ASSLSRGAGGNEQF